This T cell receptor (beta chain) appears in the sequencing data of a study of cytomegalovirus exposure and HLA in healthy donors. At the level of the study: Samples from HLA-typed donors yielded approximately 80 million unique TCRs in an early data release.

Findings of the study overall: An ancestry cluster, one associated with Asian ancestry, reportedly showed fewer N-insertions than the roughly 700-donor mean in a later analysis.

The PCR contained 60 Vbeta and 13 Jbeta primers. The assay was immunoSEQ multiplex PCR, and TCRdb's table has in-frame clones only and misses some. The data hold some 57,000 clones, with around 52% observed a single time. Germline-derived CDR1 and CDR2 are LNHDA and SQIVND (reference sequence). This CDR3 has 19 residues. Trimming removed 4 bases from V and 1 base from J; junction bases left unmatched: 14. About this clone itself: Its target is unknown.

The V and J genes are TRBV19 and TRBJ2-2; 8 bases map to TRBD1. This clonotype was obtained from a human donor in good health. The sample taken for sequencing was PBMCs. CDR3 sequence reads: CASSTNPGQEKRNTGELFF. CDR3 DNA sequence: TGTGCCAGTAGTACCAACCCGGGACAGGAGAAGAGGAACACCGGGGAGCTGTTTTTT.